This T cell receptor beta chain was identified in a study of molecular identifiers for immune sequencing clone quantification. Overall study: Four of five splits of RNA from about 19,000 or 110,000 naive CD8 cells were sequenced in replicates. Study observations and caveats: Over 98% of CMV-specific effector molecules, but under 1% of naive ones, were in clones above 20 copies. Reportedly, one cell's Jurkat TCR RNA was detected within 1,200,000 naive CD8 cells.

Points on this clonotype: Its antigen is unknown.

TCRdb reprocessed the PCR reads with MiXCR, giving one entry per CDR3 protein. The table records a few hundred thousand distinct CDR3 sequences, about a fifth of them present only once. Naive CD8 T cells, phenotype CD8+CD4-CCR7+CD45RA+, were sorted. Trimming removed 0 bases from V and 7 bases from J, with 13 bases in between. This CDR3 has 16 residues. CDR1 is MNHEY and CDR2 is SMNVEV in the germline V gene (reference sequence). The V gene is TRBV27, the J gene TRBJ1-6; D is undetermined. The clonotype comes from a human donor in good health. Some libraries in this study had Jurkat cell RNA spiked in. The sequenced sample consisted of naive CD8+ T cells from blood, with Jurkat cell RNA spiked in. Subset denoted: FACS-sorted CD8+CD4-CCR7+CD45RA+ naive T cells. Here the CDR3 reads CASSLSVAPGNSPLHF. For the CDR3, the DNA is TGTGCCAGCAGTTTATCGGTCGCCCCGGGGAATTCACCCCTCCACTTT.